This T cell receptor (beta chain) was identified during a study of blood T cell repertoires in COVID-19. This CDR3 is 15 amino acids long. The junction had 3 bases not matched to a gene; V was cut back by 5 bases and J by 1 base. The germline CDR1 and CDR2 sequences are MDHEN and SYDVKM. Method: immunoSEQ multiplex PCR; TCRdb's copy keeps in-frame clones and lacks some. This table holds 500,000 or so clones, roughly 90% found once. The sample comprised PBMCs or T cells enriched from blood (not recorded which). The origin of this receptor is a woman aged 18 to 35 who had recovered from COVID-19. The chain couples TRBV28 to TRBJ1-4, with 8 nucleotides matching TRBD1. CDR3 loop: CASSPTGGTNEKLFF. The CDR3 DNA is TGTGCCAGCAGTCCCACAGGGGGAACTAATGAAAAACTGTTTTTT.